Below are 25 T cell receptor beta chains sequenced from a single sample in a study of naive and memory T cell subsets. Two oligonucleotides, mixed equimolar, formed the beta constant-region primer covering TRBC1 and TRBC2. The ligated cDNA underwent four PCR rounds using SP2 and nested alpha and beta constant-region primers. TCRdb called the UMI-ligation and nested PCR reads again in MiXCR, with one record for every CDR3 protein. The sample has tens of thousands of distinct CDR3 sequences, roughly 18% seen once; the top ten hold 3% to 4%. Sequenced input: effector memory CD4+ T cells from blood. Subset noted: effector memory, CD45RA- CD27-. These receptors all come from a human donor in good health.

This clonotype appeared many times. The chain carries TRBV6-6 and TRBJ1-1, with 10 bases fitting TRBD1. V lost 2 bases and J lost 6; bases outside the gene matches: 6. Germline V CDR1 and CDR2: MNHNY, SVGAGI (reference sequence). CDR3 length equals 15 residues. The CDR3 region is CASSYPGTGVPEAFF. The CDR3, as DNA: TGTGCCAGCAGTTACCCCGGGACAGGGGTACCTGAAGCTTTCTTT.

This chain joins TRBV3-1 and TRBJ1-2; D is uncertain. The V gene's germline CDR1 is LGHDT and CDR2 YNNKEL (reference sequence). The CDR3 runs 14 residues. The V gene lost 4 bases and the J gene lost 4 bases, with 13 bases spanning the gap. The CDR3 nucleotides read TGTGCCAGCAGCCCCCAAGCGGAGGTCTATGGCTACACCTTC. Protein product: CASSPQAEVYGYTF.

This clonotype was seen ten or more times. The chain couples TRBV27 to TRBJ1-1; tentative D call: TRBD1 (5 bases). V was cut by 6 bases and J by 8 bases, with 28 bases left in between. CDR3 length: 17 amino acids. Germline CDR1 reads MNHEY; CDR2 reads SMNVEV (reference sequence). CDR3 DNA sequence: TGTGCCAGCAGCGACCGACGACAGTTGACATCGCTCATGGAAGCTTTCTTT. Translating gives CASSDRRQLTSLMEAFF.

The rearrangement joins TRBV7-2 to TRBJ2-7; D remains unclear. Germline V lookup: CDR1 SGHTA, CDR2 FQGNSA. This CDR3 spans 13 amino acids. V was pared by 5 bases and J by 0 bases, with 8 bases between. CDR3 sequence reads: CASSPYYSYEQYF. In DNA, the CDR3 is TGTGCCAGCAGCCCCTACTACTCCTACGAGCAGTACTTC.

This clonotype was seen at least ten times. The CDR3 is CSAARQGRQETQYF. CDR3 nucleotide sequence: TGCAGTGCTGCAAGACAGGGGAGGCAAGAGACCCAGTACTTC. The chain links TRBV20-1 to TRBJ2-5; 8 bases align to TRBD1. This CDR3 comprises 14 residues. V was clipped by 5 bases and J by 2 bases; unmatched bases: 7. Germline V lookup: CDR1 DFQATT, CDR2 SNEGSKA (reference sequence).

This clonotype came up a few times. V is TRBV20-1 and J is TRBJ2-3, with D possibly matching TRBD1 (6 bases). The V end was cut by 3 bases, the J end by 1 base, with 14 bases between. The CDR3 extends over 15 amino acids. The germline V gene has CDR1 DFQATT and CDR2 SNEGSKA (reference sequence). CDR3 DNA: TGCAGTGCTAGGATGAGGGGGTCCCGCACAGATACGCAGTATTTT. This codes for CSARMRGSRTDTQYF.

Remarks on this clonotype: A junction end diverges from the germline sequence, so it may reflect a read error. This CDR3 reads CASSNDTGTDMQYF. Here the CDR3 DNA reads TGCGCCAGCAGTAATGACACCGGCACAGATATGCAGTATTTT. This chain uses TRBV5-1 with TRBJ2-3; D is unclear. The CDR3 is made up of 14 amino acids. CDR1 and CDR2 from the germline V gene are SGHRS and YFSETQ.

V and J are TRBV30 and TRBJ2-1, with 10 bases matching TRBD2. Trimming at V came to 3 bases and at J to 4 bases, leaving 6 bases not matched to a gene. Germline values: CDR1 GTSNPN, CDR2 SVGIG (reference sequence). The CDR3 length is 15 residues. This CDR3 reads CAWSQAGGSYNEQFF. CDR3 nucleotide sequence: TGTGCCTGGAGCCAAGCGGGAGGGTCTTACAATGAGCAGTTCTTC.

This clonotype occurred a few times. The rearrangement uses TRBV6-2 or TRBV6-3 and TRBJ1-1; D is uncertain. Trimming pared 2 bases from V and 1 base from J, leaving 5 bases between. The CDR3 consists of 13 residues. The germline V gene has CDR1 MNHEY and CDR2 SVGEGT. The DNA of the CDR3 is TGTGCCAGCAGTTACATGGGGAACACTGAAGCTTTCTTT. Its translation is CASSYMGNTEAFF.

This clonotype came up a few times. This sequence joins TRBV19 and TRBJ2-7, with TRBD2 identical over 8 bases. The CDR3 is made up of 14 amino acids. CDR1 LNHDA and CDR2 SQIVND come from the germline V gene (reference sequence). Trimming took 7 bases from V and 0 from J; bases not matched to a gene: 5. The CDR3 DNA reads as TGTGCCAGTAAACTAGCGGTTAGCTCCTACGAGCAGTACTTC. Encoded protein: CASKLAVSSYEQYF.

The V call is TRBV6-1, the J call TRBJ2-1; a possible D gene is TRBD1 (5 bases). This CDR3 spans 12 amino acids. The V gene lost 4 bases and the J gene lost 9 bases, with 10 bases spanning the gap. Germline V gene lookup returns CDR1 MNHNS and CDR2 SASEGT. CDR3 sequence (DNA): TGTGCCAGCAGTGGAGACAGTAGTGAGCAGTTCTTC. Protein sequence: CASSGDSSEQFF.

This chain uses TRBV28 with TRBJ2-6; a weak D match, TRBD1 (5 bases). V lost 7 bases, J lost 0 bases, and 10 bases lay in between. The germline V gene encodes CDR1 MDHEN and CDR2 SYDVKM. The CDR3 covers 15 residues. As DNA, the CDR3 is TGTGCCAGCAACCAGGGAAGCTCTGGGGCCAACGTCCTGACTTTC. Translated: CASNQGSSGANVLTF. The complete variable domain, with remaining parts taken from reference TRBV28 and TRBJ2-6, reads DVKVTQSSRYLVKRTGEKVFLECVQDMDHENMFWYRQDPGLGLRLIYFSYDVKMKEKGDIPEGYSVSREKKERFSLILESASTNQTSMYLCASNQGSSGANVLTFGAGSRLTVL.

This clonotype was seen repeatedly, ten times or more. V and J are TRBV28 and TRBJ2-5; no firm D call. Per germline, CDR1 MDHEN and CDR2 SYDVKM. The CDR3 is 16 residues long. The ends were cut back, 4 bases at V and 7 bases at J, with 22 bases in the middle. The CDR3 nucleotides read TGTGCCAGCAGTTCCCCCCCGACTGGAAATCTCGCGACCCAGTACTTC. Its translation: CASSSPPTGNLATQYF.

This clonotype was recorded a few times. This rearrangement joins TRBV29-1 to TRBJ2-2, with TRBD1 identical over 9 bases. Trimming cost V 6 bases and J 0 bases; bases outside gene matches: 5. The CDR3 runs to 15 residues. From germline, CDR1 is SQVTM and CDR2 ANQGSEA. CDR3: CSVNTGGANTGELFF. As DNA, the CDR3 is TGCAGCGTCAATACAGGGGGCGCGAACACCGGGGAGCTGTTTTTT.

This sequence joins TRBV2 and TRBJ1-1, with D unclear. The CDR3 loop spans 14 amino acids. In germline, CDR1 is SNHLY, CDR2 FYNNEI. V dropped 3 bases and J dropped 8 bases, with 16 bases sitting between them. The DNA of the CDR3 is TGTGCCAGCAGTGAGGCTGGGCAGCCCAGAGAAGCTTTCTTT. Residues: CASSEAGQPREAFF.

This clonotype was found a few times. The CDR3 nucleotides are TGTGCCACCAGCAGGCGTTGGGGGGCTGATTATGGCTACACCTTC. As protein: CATSRRWGADYGYTF. V gene TRBV15 combines with J gene TRBJ1-2; possible D gene TRBD1, 6 bases. The CDR3 has 15 amino acids. CDR1 LNHNV and CDR2 YYDKDF come from the germline V gene (reference sequence). V was trimmed by 3 bases and J by 5 bases, leaving 16 bases between them.

This clonotype turned up a few times. This rearrangement joins TRBV7-9 to TRBJ1-5, with D unresolved. V dropped 2 bases and J dropped 3 bases, with 20 bases sitting between them. Per germline, CDR1 SEHNR and CDR2 FQNEAQ (reference sequence). The CDR3 length is 18 residues. In DNA, the CDR3 is TGTGCCAGCAGCTTATATGCCCTCAACAGCAACCTCAATCAGCCCCAGCATTTT. This codes for CASSLYALNSNLNQPQHF.

The J gene is TRBJ1-1, the V gene TRBV7-2; D remains unclear. This CDR3 spans 15 amino acids. The germline V and J ends were trimmed by 2 bases and 0 bases, with 10 bases remaining between them. The germline V gene encodes CDR1 SGHTA and CDR2 FQGNSA. The CDR3 region has the DNA TGTGCCAGCAGCTTATGGGCAGCCCTGAACACTGAAGCTTTCTTT. This codes for CASSLWAALNTEAFF.

This clonotype was observed at least ten times. The chain links TRBV13 to TRBJ1-1, with no clear D. Looked up from germline, CDR1 is PRHDT and CDR2 is FYEKMQ (reference sequence). The CDR3 extends over 14 amino acids. Trimming took 2 bases from V and 4 from J, leaving 11 bases between them. Written as DNA, the CDR3 is TGTGCCAGCAGCTTAAAACTGGTTGGCACTGAAGCTTTCTTT. Protein: CASSLKLVGTEAFF.

J is TRBJ1-2 and V is TRBV28; a possible D gene is TRBD1 (6 bases). V dropped 7 bases and J dropped 2 bases, with 26 bases sitting between them. Per the germline V gene, CDR1 is MDHEN and CDR2 is SYDVKM. The CDR3 covers 18 residues. The CDR3 loop reads CASTSFRGNYGRNYGYTF. The CDR3 coding sequence is TGTGCCAGCACCTCGTTTAGGGGGAACTATGGCCGGAACTATGGCTACACCTTC.

This clonotype turned up a few times. The V call is TRBV12-3 or TRBV12-4, the J call TRBJ1-1; TRBD1 matches at 7 bases. J lost 5 bases, V lost 3 bases, and 9 bases had no gene match. There are 15 residues in the CDR3. DNA for the CDR3: TGTGCCAGCAGTTTCTCGCCGACAGGGTGGACTGAAGCTTTCTTT. It yields the protein CASSFSPTGWTEAFF.

V and J are TRBV29-1 and TRBJ2-7, with 7 nucleotides matching TRBD1. Trimming at V came to 7 bases and at J to 1 base, leaving 10 bases not matched to a gene. The CDR3 is made up of 14 amino acids. Germline CDR1 and CDR2: SQVTM and ANQGSEA. The DNA of the CDR3 is TGCAGCGGTAAACAGGGGTGGGGATCCTACGAGCAGTACTTC. Amino acid sequence: CSGKQGWGSYEQYF.

This clonotype has only a few counts. In DNA form, the CDR3 reads TGTGCCAGCAGCCCAGATAGGGCCACAGATACGCAGTATTTT. This sequence encodes CASSPDRATDTQYF. This chain uses TRBV4-2 with TRBJ2-3; D call uncertain. The length of the CDR3 is 14 residues. V lost 4 bases and J lost 2, with 10 bases in between. Germline CDR1 reads LGHNA; CDR2 reads YNFKEQ.

This clonotype showed up many times. The chain is built from TRBV10-2 and TRBJ2-6, with D unclear. V lost 10 bases to trimming and J lost 1 base, with 8 bases between them. The CDR3 runs 13 residues. Germline-derived CDR1 and CDR2 are WSHSY and SAAADI. The CDR3 loop is CAIGRSGANVLTF. CDR3 DNA sequence: TGCGCCATAGGTCGATCTGGGGCCAACGTCCTGACTTTC.

The J gene is TRBJ1-5, the V gene TRBV30; D remains ambiguous. CDR1 and CDR2 from the germline V gene are GTSNPN and SVGIG (reference sequence). The V and J ends lost 0 bases and 3 bases respectively, with 9 bases between them. The CDR3 extends over 14 amino acids. In nucleotides, the CDR3 is TGTGCCTGGAGTGTTTTGGGAATCAATCAGCCCCAGCATTTT. This translates into CAWSVLGINQPQHF.